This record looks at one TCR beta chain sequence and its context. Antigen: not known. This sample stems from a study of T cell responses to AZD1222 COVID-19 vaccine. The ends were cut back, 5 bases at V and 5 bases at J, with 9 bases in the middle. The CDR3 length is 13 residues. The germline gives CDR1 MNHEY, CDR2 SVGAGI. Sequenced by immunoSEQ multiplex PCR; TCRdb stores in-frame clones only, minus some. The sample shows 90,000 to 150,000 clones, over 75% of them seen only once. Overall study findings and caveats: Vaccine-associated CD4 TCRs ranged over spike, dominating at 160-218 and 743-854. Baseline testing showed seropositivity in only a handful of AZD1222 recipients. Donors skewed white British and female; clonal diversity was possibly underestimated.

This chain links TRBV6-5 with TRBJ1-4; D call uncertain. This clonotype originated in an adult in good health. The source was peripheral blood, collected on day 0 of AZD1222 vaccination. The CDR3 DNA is TGTGCCAGCAGTCAATATGGGAATGAAAAACTGTTTTTT. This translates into CASSQYGNEKLFF.